The present entry profiles one TCR beta chain with its context. One end of the junction is discordant with germline, which a read error may explain. This entry comes from a study of tumor-infiltrating lymphocytes in primary liver carcinoma. This CDR3 has 14 amino acids. Germline CDR1 and CDR2: GTSNPN and SVGIG (reference sequence). Unsorted whole blood served as the source of blood RNA, and germline DNA was extracted as well. A constant-region primer served to make TCR beta cDNA from roughly 480 ng total RNA. Three-round nested multiplex PCR performed with slightly modified ARM-PCR produced the TCR beta libraries. With TRBV1-TRBV30 forward primers and a C-beta reverse primer, the first two PCR rounds were run for about 10 cycles each. TCRdb reprocessed the multiplex PCR reads with MiXCR, giving one entry per CDR3 protein. The profile covers approximately 310,000 distinct CDR3 sequences, with about 62% appearing a single time and roughly 8.9% taken by the ten largest.

This sequence joins TRBV30 and TRBJ1-4; a possible D gene is TRBD1 (5 bases). The TCR was taken from a man aged 40-50 years with primary liver carcinoma and hepatitis B virus infection. The sequenced sample was peripheral blood. The CDR3 sequence: CAWRAIGTNEELFF. The DNA of the CDR3 is TGTGCCTGGAGAGCGATCGGGACTAATGAAGAACTGTTTTTT.